This T cell receptor (beta chain) was found in a study of T cell responses to AZD1222 COVID-19 vaccine (dated by TCRdb to the early 2020s). With respect to the entire study: AZD1222 recipients given second doses at about 4 weeks or at about 12 weeks were pooled, since spike-specific TCR depth and breadth were not found to differ between the two schedules. TCR sequencing was performed for about 250 trial participants, of whom around 200 were given two doses of AZD1222 and around 25 were given two doses of MenACWY control vaccine. Trial participants were enrolled into age subgroups of 18-55, 56-69 and 70-plus years, which contained about 150, 28 and 57 TCR-sequenced participants, respectively.

Worth noting for this clone: The specificity of this receptor is unknown. No base-level quality is on record; no much larger clone is a single base apart. The same CDR3 arises from other DNA sequences in this sample as well.

Overall study results and their limits: In the small 56-69-year group, the increase in depth fell short of significance, most likely because of low power. Because no day 14 peak-response samples were available, repertoires were characterized only after the peak T cell response. Only five to seven AZD1222 recipients were SARS-CoV-2 seropositive at baseline, limiting conclusions about previously exposed vaccinees. CD4 TCRs associated with the vaccine covered the entire spike protein, and the dominant responses were in regions 160-218 and 743-854. After two AZD1222 doses, spike-specific TCR breadth and depth were significantly higher than at day 0 and than in MenACWY recipients. Nearly half of unique spike-specific TCRs reportedly recognized epitopes outside regions mutated in the B.1.351 and B.1.1.7 variants. Participants were mostly white British and included more females than males, and it was suggested by the authors that clonal diversity may have been underestimated.

Read against the paper, the sample's time point label means: baseline before first vaccination. The vaccinee samples were drawn from two UK trials, COV001 and COV002, one of which was a single-blind randomized controlled phase 2/3 trial testing AZD1222 (ChAdOx1 nCoV-19) in healthy adults. For TCRbeta chain sequencing, PBMC samples from trial participants were taken at day 0 and at day 28 after the second dose. V drops 3 bases and J drops 7 bases, leaving 7 bases in between. The germline V gene specifies KGHSH as CDR1 and LQKENI as CDR2. Reading from cysteine to phenylalanine, the CDR3 counts 12 amino acids. The read is trimmed to its CDR3 DNA, 36 bases read in frame from base 1. The CDR3 regions of human TCRbeta chains were subjected to immunosequencing. The authors processed their data as follows. TCRs in the repertoires were matched against a reference library of SARS-CoV-2-specific TCRs that had been generated with the MIRA antigen-specificity platform. Breadth was defined as the fraction of unique TCRs that were SARS-CoV-2-associated. Depth was defined as the fraction of total T cells that were SARS-CoV-2-associated. Using the MIRA data, each spike-specific TCR was mapped to the spike region that the TCR reacts to and placed in a CD4 or CD8 class. Log10-transformed breadth and depth values were compared by one-way ANOVA with Sidak's multiple comparisons tests. As stored in TCRdb, this immuneACCESS dataset retains in-frame rearrangements with V and J assigned. A fraction of the clones does not appear; measured against another copy, unresolved V genes explain less than half of the discrepancy, and the remainder lacks a known reason. The DNA was the basis for D and trimming; V, J and clone size are from that table. Present in this sample are 150,000 or so clones, roughly 92% of which were seen just once. The biggest ten clones account for more than 4.5% of the sample.

The sequences come from peripheral blood, collected on day 0 of AZD1222 vaccination. Rearrangement joined TRBV18 to TRBJ1-3; no confident D gene assignment can be made. This TCR was sampled from an adult in good health. The CDR3 is CASSPEGNTIYF. The sequenced DNA: TGTGCCAGCTCACCCGAAGGGAACACCATATATTTT.